This T cell receptor beta chain was profiled in a study of CD8 T cells in ankylosing spondylitis. Notes on the study in general: Apparently characteristic of ankylosing spondylitis blood was a TCR beta motif (about 8 highly homologous variants). Clones linked to disease, bearing a CD8+ phenotype, were relatively rare in peripheral blood. Reports say disease-linked clones showed up significantly more in matched ankylosing spondylitis synovial fluid.

At least ten counts were recorded for this clonotype. Its matching antigen is unknown. V was shortened by 4 bases and J by 9 bases, with 14 bases between the two germline ends. This CDR3 has 13 residues. Germline CDR1 SGDLS, CDR2 YYNGEE. MiXCR, run by TCRdb on the 5' RACE reads, gives a single entry per CDR3 protein. The sample consists of roughly 13,000 distinct CDR3 sequences, 2.8% of them appearing once. The sequencing sample was made of blood, either unsorted or a sorted T cell fraction (not recorded which). The clonotype comes from a male donor with ankylosing spondylitis or in good health (not recorded which). The genes are TRBV9 and TRBJ2-1, with D possibly matching TRBD2 (5 bases). The CDR3 DNA follows: TGTGCCAGCAGCCCCCACGGGCGGGCTGAGCAGTTCTTC. Translated: CASSPHGRAEQFF.